The text below deals with one T cell receptor (beta chain). The antigen remains undetermined. Individually, cDNA molecules had unique molecular identifiers attached to them. TCRdb re-called the 5' RACE reads with MiXCR, one entry per CDR3 protein. The sample contains tens of thousands of distinct CDR3 sequences, approximately 5.5% of which appear only once. The data were obtained in a study of early T cells in non-severe SARS-CoV-2 infection. Study details: Sequencing used unsorted whole-blood bulk RNA, so chains lack pairing.

The length of the CDR3 is 15 residues. Trimming removed 4 bases from V and 5 bases from J, with 14 bases in between. Germline loops: CDR1 MNHEY, CDR2 SMNVEV (reference sequence). Notes on the study in general: Reliance on VDJdb matching favored anti-spike CD8 responses; private and CD4 specificities were missed.

The sequenced sample was whole blood. The receptor was derived from an adult who was a healthcare worker with PCR-confirmed SARS-CoV-2 infection or an uninfected control (not recorded which). The chain is built from TRBV27 and TRBJ1-4; maybe TRBD1 (5 bases). CDR3 region: CASSSLEGHNEKLFF. CDR3 nucleotides: TGTGCCAGCAGTTCCCTTGAGGGGCACAATGAAAAACTGTTTTTT.